This T cell receptor beta chain derives from a study of T-cell memory formation after mild COVID-19. Notes on the study in general: Some clones that responded were present in memory (sampled pre-infection), which suggests cross-reactive memory joined. Clones from the second wave (peaking day 37) had unconfirmed SARS-CoV-2 specificity. CD4+ contracting clones were mainly CM and EM; CD8+ ones, EMRA.

As to this clonotype: The antigen remains unidentified.

Using its own MiXCR run on the 5' RACE reads, TCRdb lists one record per CDR3 protein. The top ten hold roughly 23% of the sample, which has 250,000 to 300,000 distinct CDR3 sequences, approximately 15% seen once. The TCR comes from a man aged 18-30 years who had mild COVID-19 (a few samples of this study predate the infection). Cell type and time point are not known. The sample consisted of PBMCs or a T cell subset sorted from them (not recorded which).

CDR3 in DNA: TGTGCCAGCAGCGTAGACCCAACGTTAAAAGTTGAAAAACTGTTTTTT. This sequence encodes CASSVDPTLKVEKLFF. This chain joins TRBV9 and TRBJ1-4, with no clear D. This CDR3 comprises 16 residues. From germline, CDR1 is SGDLS and CDR2 YYNGEE. V dropped 0 bases and J dropped 7 bases, with 16 bases sitting between them.